The T cell receptor beta chain under discussion was sequenced for a study of beta chain features in type 1 diabetes. Findings and limits, study-wide: Comparison showed that naive, central memory and Treg TCRB repertoires appeared more similar among patients than among healthy donors. The study found moderately but significantly shorter TCRB CDR3s in all four CD4+ subsets of Type 1 diabetes patients.

Every donor provided one heparinised blood draw, which averaged about 116 mL. Via CD45RO/CCR7/CD25/CD127/CD95/CD27, cells of the CD4+ naive, central memory, regulatory and stem cell-like memory subsets were sorted. What was sequenced were expressed TCRB transcripts, since all of the isolated RNA had been reverse transcribed. Naive, central memory and regulatory T cell samples produced a mean of about 3.4 million reads. Sequenced by immunoSEQ multiplex PCR; TCRdb stores in-frame clones only, minus some. The data contain nearly 700,000 clones, 10% to 15% of them singletons. Worth noting for this clone: Its specificity is not known.

This CDR3 comprises 14 residues. V lost 0 bases and J 7 bases, leaving 10 bases between the germline ends. The germline CDR1 and CDR2 sequences are SGHNT and YYREEE (reference sequence). Sequenced input: naive CD4+ T cells from blood. The clonotype comes from a young man with type 1 diabetes. The chain links TRBV5-4 to TRBJ1-4, with a possible D match to TRBD1 (6 bases). CDR3 sequence: CASSLAGGGEKLFF. CDR3 coding DNA: TGTGCCAGCAGCTTGGCTGGGGGCGGTGAAAAACTGTTTTTT.